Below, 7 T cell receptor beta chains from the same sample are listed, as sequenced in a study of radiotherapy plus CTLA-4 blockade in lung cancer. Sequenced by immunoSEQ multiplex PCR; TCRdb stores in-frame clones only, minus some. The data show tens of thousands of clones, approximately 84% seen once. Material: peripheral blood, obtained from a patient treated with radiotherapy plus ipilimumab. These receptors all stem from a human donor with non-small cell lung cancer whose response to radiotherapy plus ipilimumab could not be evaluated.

CDR3 residues: CASSQGLISYNEQFF. CDR3 DNA: TGTGCCAGCAGCCAGGGACTTATCTCCTACAATGAGCAGTTCTTC. This chain joins TRBV5-5 and TRBJ2-1; possible D gene TRBD2, 6 bases. CDR1 and CDR2 (germline): SGHKS, YYEKEE (reference sequence). Trimming took off 4 bases at V and 0 bases at J, with 11 bases between the two ends. This CDR3 is built from 15 residues.

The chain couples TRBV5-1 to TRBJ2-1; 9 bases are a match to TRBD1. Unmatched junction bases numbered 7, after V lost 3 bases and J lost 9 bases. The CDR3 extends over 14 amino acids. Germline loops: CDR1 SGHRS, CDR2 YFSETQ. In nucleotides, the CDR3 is TGCGCCAGCAGCTCGGGACAGGGAATAGGTGAGCAGTTCTTC. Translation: CASSSGQGIGEQFF.

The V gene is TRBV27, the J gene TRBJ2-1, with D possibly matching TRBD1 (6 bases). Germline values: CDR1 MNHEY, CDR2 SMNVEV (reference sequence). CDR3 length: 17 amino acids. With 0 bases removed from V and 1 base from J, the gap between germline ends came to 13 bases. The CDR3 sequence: CASSLSPDRFSYNEQFF. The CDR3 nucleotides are TGTGCCAGCAGTTTATCCCCCGACAGGTTTTCCTACAATGAGCAGTTCTTC.

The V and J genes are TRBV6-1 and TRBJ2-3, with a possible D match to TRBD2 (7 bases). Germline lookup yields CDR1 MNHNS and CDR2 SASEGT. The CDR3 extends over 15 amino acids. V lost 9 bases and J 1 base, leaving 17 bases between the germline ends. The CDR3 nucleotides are TGTGCCAGTAGAAAGGGGGGGGCAGGCACAGATACGCAGTATTTT. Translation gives CASRKGGAGTDTQYF.

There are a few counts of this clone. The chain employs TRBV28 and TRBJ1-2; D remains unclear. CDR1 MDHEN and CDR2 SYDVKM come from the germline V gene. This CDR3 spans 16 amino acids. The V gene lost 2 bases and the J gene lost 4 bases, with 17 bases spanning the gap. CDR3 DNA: TGTGCCAGCAGTTTAATTGGAGGTCGGGAGGGCTATGGCTACACCTTC. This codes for CASSLIGGREGYGYTF.

This CDR3 reads CASSRTGTSNQPQHF. For the CDR3, the DNA is TGTGCCAGCAGCCGGACAGGGACTAGCAATCAGCCCCAGCATTTT. The rearrangement uses TRBV28 and TRBJ1-5; TRBD1 matches at 8 bases. The length of the CDR3 is 15 residues. Germline loops: CDR1 MDHEN, CDR2 SYDVKM. V trimming: 6 bases; J trimming: 0 bases; junction bases outside the gene matches: 4.

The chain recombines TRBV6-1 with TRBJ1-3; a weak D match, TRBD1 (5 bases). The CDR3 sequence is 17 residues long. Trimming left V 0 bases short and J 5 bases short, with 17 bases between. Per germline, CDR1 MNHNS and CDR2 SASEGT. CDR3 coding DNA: TGTGCCAGCAGTGAAGCTCAATGGGAGGGGCGGCGAAACACCATATATTTT. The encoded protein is CASSEAQWEGRRNTIYF.